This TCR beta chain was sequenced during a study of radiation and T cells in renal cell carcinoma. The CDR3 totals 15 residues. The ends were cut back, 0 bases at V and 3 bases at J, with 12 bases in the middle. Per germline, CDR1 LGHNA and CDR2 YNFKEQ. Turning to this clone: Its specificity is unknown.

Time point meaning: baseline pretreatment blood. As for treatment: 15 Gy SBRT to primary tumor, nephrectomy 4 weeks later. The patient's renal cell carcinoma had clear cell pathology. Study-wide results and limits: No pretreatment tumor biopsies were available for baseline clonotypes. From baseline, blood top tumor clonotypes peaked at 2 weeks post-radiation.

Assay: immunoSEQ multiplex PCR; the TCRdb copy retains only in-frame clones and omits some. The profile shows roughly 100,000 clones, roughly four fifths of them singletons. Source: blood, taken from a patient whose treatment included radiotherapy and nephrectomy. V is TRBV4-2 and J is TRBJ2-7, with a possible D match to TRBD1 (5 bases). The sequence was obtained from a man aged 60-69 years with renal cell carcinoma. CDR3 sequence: CASSQDGSQGYEQYF. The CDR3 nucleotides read TGTGCCAGCAGCCAAGACGGATCGCAGGGCTACGAGCAGTACTTC.